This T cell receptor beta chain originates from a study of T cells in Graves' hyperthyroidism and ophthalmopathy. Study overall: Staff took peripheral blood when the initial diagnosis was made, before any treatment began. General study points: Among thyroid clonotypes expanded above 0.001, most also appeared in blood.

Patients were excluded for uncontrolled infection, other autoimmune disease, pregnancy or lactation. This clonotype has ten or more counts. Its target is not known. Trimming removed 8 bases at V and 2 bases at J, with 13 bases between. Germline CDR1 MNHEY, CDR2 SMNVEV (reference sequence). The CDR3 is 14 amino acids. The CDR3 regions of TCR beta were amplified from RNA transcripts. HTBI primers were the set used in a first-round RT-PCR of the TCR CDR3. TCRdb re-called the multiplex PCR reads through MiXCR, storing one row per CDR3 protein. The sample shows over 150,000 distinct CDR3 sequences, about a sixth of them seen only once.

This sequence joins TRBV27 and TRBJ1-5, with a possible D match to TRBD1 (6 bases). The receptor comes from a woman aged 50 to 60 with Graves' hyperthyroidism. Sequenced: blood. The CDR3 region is CASRGRDGNQPQHF. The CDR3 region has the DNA TGTGCCAGCCGGGGGCGCGATGGCAATCAGCCCCAGCATTTT.